One T cell receptor beta chain is described in this entry. What it binds is not known. The same CDR3 is also encoded by other DNA sequences in this sample. As processed by the authors: Filtering differed since immunoSEQ provided only junctions, with no quality scores. Assay: immunoSEQ multiplex PCR; the TCRdb copy retains only in-frame clones and omits some. V, J and clone size are those of that table, while D and trimming were read from the DNA. This sample has about 2 million clones; about 95% occur once, and the top ten carry under 1.5%. This sample was taken from a study of shared clonotypes between healthy human individuals. The CDR3 has 11 residues. The V gene's germline CDR1 is SGHRS and CDR2 YFSETQ. Trimming removed 5 bases at V and 3 bases at J, with 5 bases between. The study's findings and limits: Relative to clonotypes present in all four donors, those not shared had lower generation probabilities. Between a few donors, naive CD4 clonotypes were shared at a level of about 5%.

Naive CD8 cells comprised CD45RO-negative, CCR7-positively selected cells, excluding terminally differentiated effector memory CD45RA+ cells. What was sequenced was naive CD8+ T cells sorted from blood. This TCR came from a man aged 18 to 30 in good health. The gene calls are TRBV5-1 and TRBJ1-1; D remains unclear. In DNA, the CDR3 is TGCGCCAGCAGTTCTGACACTGAAGCTTTCTTT. This gives the protein CASSSDTEAFF.